Detailed here is one TCR delta chain. Its specificity is unknown. A far larger clone differs by one base, so this is likely a read error. The same CDR3 arises from other DNA sequences in this sample as well. TCRdb ran CATT on the RT-PCR reads. The repertoire has some 320 delta-chain clones, just over 20% of them found once; the top ten carry under 30%. V lost 1 base and J lost 0; bases outside the gene matches: 2. Germline V gene sequence: CDR1 GEAIGNYY, CDR2 EKD. The CDR3 runs 16 residues. This sample was taken from a study of gammadelta T cells in human blood. The study, taken as a whole, reports: Polyclonal expansion of innate γδ T cells after birth appeared microbially driven.

The chain has TRDV2 and TRDJ2; TRDD3 aligns across 9 bases. The TCR originated in a human donor. Sequences were obtained from Vgamma9Vdelta2 gamma-delta T cells from infant blood. The CDR3 nucleotides are TGTGCCTGTGACACAGTGGGGGATACTTTGACAGCACAACTCTTCTTT. This sequence encodes CACDTVGDTLTAQLFF.